This entry lists 13 T cell receptor beta chains sequenced from one sample in a study of cytomegalovirus exposure and HLA in healthy donors. In the PCR, 60 Vbeta and 13 Jbeta primers were used. Libraries were prepared by immunoSEQ multiplex PCR; TCRdb keeps only in-frame clonotypes and omits some of them. The profile shows around 150,000 clones, 80% of them singletons. The material sequenced was PBMCs. The receptors derive from a man aged 30-40 years in good health and CMV-seronegative.

The gene calls are TRBV19 and TRBJ1-1; D is ambiguous. Germline V CDR1 and CDR2: LNHDA, SQIVND (reference sequence). This CDR3 spans 11 amino acids. V lost 5 bases, J lost 4 bases, and 5 bases lay in between. CDR3 sequence: CASSFGTEAFF. The CDR3 nucleotides are TGTGCCAGTAGTTTCGGCACTGAAGCTTTCTTT.

The chain's CDR3 is CASSLVGRDRTEAFF. The CDR3 DNA follows: TGTGCCAGCAGCTTAGTTGGGAGAGATAGGACTGAAGCTTTCTTT. This sequence joins TRBV7-6 and TRBJ1-1; no reliable D call. There are 15 residues in the CDR3. Germline lookup yields CDR1 SGHVS and CDR2 FNYEAQ. Trimming took off 1 base at V and 5 bases at J, with 14 bases between the two ends. Full variable domain (outside the CDR3, taken from reference TRBV7-6 and TRBJ1-1): GAGVSQSPRYKVTKRGQDVALRCDPISGHVSLYWYRQALGQGPEFLTYFNYEAQQDKSGLPNDRFSAERPEGSISTLTIQRTEQRDSAMYRCASSLVGRDRTEAFFGQGTRLTVV.

The gene calls are TRBV6-5 and TRBJ2-7; 7 bases match TRBD2. Per germline, CDR1 MNHEY and CDR2 SVGAGI. The trim removed 5 bases at V and 7 bases at J, leaving 5 bases unmatched. CDR3 size: 12 residues. The CDR3 is CASSNPAGEQYF. CDR3 in DNA: TGTGCCAGCAGTAATCCAGCGGGGGAGCAGTACTTC.

This clone was found once. The V call is TRBV9, the J call TRBJ2-1; 7 nucleotides line up with TRBD1. The CDR3 is 17 residues long. Germline V gene lookup returns CDR1 SGDLS and CDR2 YYNGEE. Unmatched junction bases numbered 9, after V lost 0 bases and J lost 3 bases. The CDR3 region has the DNA TGTGCCAGCAGCGTAGCAGGGGGTGGGGTTGGCTACAATGAGCAGTTCTTC. It encodes CASSVAGGGVGYNEQFF.

This chain connects TRBV5-1 to TRBJ2-1, with TRBD2 matching 8 bases. There are 13 residues in the CDR3. CDR1 is SGHRS and CDR2 is YFSETQ in the germline V gene. J was trimmed by 10 bases and V by 4 bases; bases with no gene match: 7. CDR3 bases: TGCGCCAGCAGCCCCGCGGGAGGAAGAGAGCAGTTCTTC. It translates to CASSPAGGREQFF.

The rearrangement links TRBV19 to TRBJ2-7; tentative D call: TRBD2 (6 bases). Germline V gene data show CDR1 as LNHDA and CDR2 as SQIVND (reference sequence). V lost 1 base and J 0 bases, leaving 10 bases between the germline ends. The CDR3 length is 15 residues. In DNA, the CDR3 is TGTGCCAGTAGTATAGGCGGGACCGTCTCCTACGAGCAGTACTTC. This encodes CASSIGGTVSYEQYF.

The chain combines TRBV9 with TRBJ2-7; 8 bases agree with TRBD2. V was pared by 7 bases and J by 4 bases, with 28 bases of the junction left unmatched. The CDR3 extends over 20 amino acids. CDR1 SGDLS and CDR2 YYNGEE come from the germline V gene. The CDR3 region is CASRGVFKNGVAGFPYEQYF. The CDR3 DNA sequence: TGTGCCAGCCGCGGAGTTTTTAAAAATGGGGTAGCGGGATTCCCTTACGAGCAGTACTTC.

This rearrangement joins TRBV10-3 to TRBJ2-7; 8 nucleotides line up with TRBD2. Trimming cost V 2 bases and J 3 bases; bases outside gene matches: 6. Germline-derived CDR1 and CDR2 are ENHRY and SYGVKD. This CDR3 is 15 amino acids long. The CDR3 reads CAISEASGRFYEQYF. The DNA of the CDR3 is TGTGCCATCAGTGAGGCCAGCGGGAGATTCTACGAGCAGTACTTC.

The chain recombines TRBV19 with TRBJ1-2; no clear D. The CDR3 has 14 residues. The germline V gene encodes CDR1 LNHDA and CDR2 SQIVND (reference sequence). Trimming took off 10 bases at V and 0 bases at J, with 15 bases between the two ends. The CDR3 nucleotides are TGTGCCACCCGCGGGAAGACTCCTAACTATGGCTACACCTTC. It translates to CATRGKTPNYGYTF.

The table lists this clone with a few counts. The rearrangement links TRBV19 to TRBJ1-1; TRBD1 might be the D (5 bases). Per germline, CDR1 LNHDA and CDR2 SQIVND (reference sequence). The CDR3 consists of 13 residues. V lost 1 base and J lost 6, with 9 bases in between. The CDR3 sequence: CASSIVGGAEAFF. The CDR3 DNA sequence: TGTGCCAGTAGTATAGTGGGGGGAGCTGAAGCTTTCTTT.

This rearrangement joins TRBV28 to TRBJ1-1; 8 bases fit TRBD1. CDR1 and CDR2 (germline): MDHEN, SYDVKM. The length of the CDR3 is 14 residues. V was pared by 4 bases and J by 4 bases, with 5 bases of the junction left unmatched. CDR3 sequence reads: CASSSRQGSTEAFF. CDR3 coding DNA: TGTGCCAGCAGTTCGCGACAGGGGTCCACTGAAGCTTTCTTT.

This clone was recorded a few times. A read error may produce the germline difference seen at one junction end. The chain uses TRBV27 and TRBJ1-5; D ambiguous. The germline gives CDR1 MNHEY, CDR2 SMNVEV (reference sequence). The CDR3 length is 13 residues. The CDR3 DNA sequence: TGTGCCAGCAGCGACCGAGCGAATCAACCCCAGCATTTT. This codes for CASSDRANQPQHF.

The chain combines TRBV5-6 with TRBJ1-5, with TRBD1 identical over 7 bases. J lost 6 bases, V lost 0 bases, and 6 bases had no gene match. CDR1 is SGHDT, CDR2 YYEEEE, per germline. This CDR3 region has 15 residues. The chain's CDR3 is CASSLGGGGLQPQHF. The CDR3 nucleotides are TGTGCCAGCAGCTTGGGTGGAGGGGGCCTTCAGCCCCAGCATTTT.